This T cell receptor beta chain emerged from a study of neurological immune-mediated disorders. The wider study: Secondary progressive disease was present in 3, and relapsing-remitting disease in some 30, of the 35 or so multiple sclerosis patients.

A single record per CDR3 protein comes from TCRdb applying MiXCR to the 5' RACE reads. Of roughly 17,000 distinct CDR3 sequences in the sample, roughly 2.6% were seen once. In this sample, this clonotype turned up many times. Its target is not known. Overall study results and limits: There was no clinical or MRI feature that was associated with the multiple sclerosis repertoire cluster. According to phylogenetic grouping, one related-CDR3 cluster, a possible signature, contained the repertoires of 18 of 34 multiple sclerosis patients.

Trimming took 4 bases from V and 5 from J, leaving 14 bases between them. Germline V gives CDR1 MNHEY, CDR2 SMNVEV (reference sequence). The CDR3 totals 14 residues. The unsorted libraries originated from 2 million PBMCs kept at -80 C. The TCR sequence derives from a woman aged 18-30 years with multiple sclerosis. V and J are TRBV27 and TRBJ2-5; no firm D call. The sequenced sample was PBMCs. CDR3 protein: CASSWGTKGETQYF. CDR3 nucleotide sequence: TGTGCCAGCAGTTGGGGAACGAAAGGGGAGACCCAGTACTTC.